This paragraph reports one T cell receptor beta chain. The sample belongs to a study of cytomegalovirus exposure and HLA in healthy donors. PCR employed 60 Vbeta and 13 Jbeta primers. Sequencing used immunoSEQ multiplex PCR; TCRdb keeps in-frame clones, though not all of them. The sample contains approximately 76,000 clones, about 64% of which appear only once. The CDR3 spans 14 residues. Between the trimmed V and J ends, which lost 2 bases and 2 bases, there was a span of 8 bases. CDR1 SGHTA and CDR2 FQGTGA come from the germline V gene. Sequencing was carried out using PBMCs. J is TRBJ2-3 and V is TRBV7-3; no clear D. The source is a man in his thirties or forties in good health and CMV-seropositive. The CDR3 protein is CASSLSTNTDTQYF. CDR3 nucleotides: TGTGCCAGCAGCTTATCTACTAACACAGATACGCAGTATTTT.